These T cell receptor beta chains were read from a single sample in a study of T cells in localized non-small cell lung cancer. Using immunoSEQ multiplex PCR, the repertoire was profiled, and TCRdb retains in-frame clones only, with some absent. The profile shows about 26,000 clones, roughly 80% of them singletons. The sequenced sample was peripheral blood, obtained before any cancer treatment. The receptors originated from a woman aged 40 to 75 with stage I lung adenocarcinoma. CDR3s include the opening cysteine and the closing phenylalanine or tryptophan. The D gene is left open where the match is weak. Clone sizes are given selectively: once, few, many, or a class where the clone is expanded.

CDR3nt: TGTGCCAGCAGTGGGTCCTTGGGGATCACAGATACGCAGTATTTT
CDR3aa: CASSGSLGITDTQYF
j_gene: TRBJ2-3
d_gene: .
abundance: .
v_gene: TRBV6-1

CDR3nt: TGTGCCAGCAGCCCTACCGGGGGGGCAACTGAGCAGTACTTC
CDR3aa: CASSPTGGATEQYF
j_gene: TRBJ2-7
d_gene: TRBD2
abundance: .
v_gene: TRBV7-9

CDR3nt: TGTGCCAGCAGTGAATTTTCTGTGCATCAGCCCCAGCATTTT
CDR3aa: CASSEFSVHQPQHF
j_gene: TRBJ1-5
d_gene: .
abundance: .
v_gene: TRBV25-1

CDR3nt: TGTGCCTGGAGCCGTGGGCAGGGAGGCGAGACCCAGTACTTC
CDR3aa: CAWSRGQGGETQYF
j_gene: TRBJ2-5
d_gene: .
abundance: .
v_gene: TRBV30

CDR3nt: TGTGCCAGCAGAGGCGGGGAATCCCACGAGCAGTACTTC
CDR3aa: CASRGGESHEQYF
j_gene: TRBJ2-7
d_gene: .
abundance: .
v_gene: TRBV2

CDR3nt: TGTGCCAGCAGTACGGACAGATCCACCGGGGAGCTGTTTTTT
CDR3aa: CASSTDRSTGELFF
j_gene: TRBJ2-2
d_gene: .
abundance: .
v_gene: TRBV6-6

CDR3nt: TGTGCCAGCAGCAGAGGGACCGCAAGGAGTTCACCCCTCCACTTT
CDR3aa: CASSRGTARSSPLHF
j_gene: TRBJ1-6
d_gene: .
abundance: .
v_gene: TRBV9

CDR3nt: TGCGCCAGCAGCCCCGGACAGGGCCACGGGGAGCTGTTTTTT
CDR3aa: CASSPGQGHGELFF
j_gene: TRBJ2-2
d_gene: TRBD1
abundance: .
v_gene: TRBV5-1

CDR3nt: TGCGCCAGCAGCCAGGGGGACTCCTCCTACAATGAGCAGTTCTTC
CDR3aa: CASSQGDSSYNEQFF
j_gene: TRBJ2-1
d_gene: .
abundance: .
v_gene: TRBV4-3

CDR3nt: TGCGCCAGCAGCCAAGTAGGGGTCGGTAATGAAAAACTGTTTTTT
CDR3aa: CASSQVGVGNEKLFF
j_gene: TRBJ1-4
d_gene: .
abundance: .
v_gene: TRBV4-1

CDR3nt: TGTGCCAGCCGTCGGACAGGGGGACCGGAAGAGACCCAGTACTTC
CDR3aa: CASRRTGGPEETQYF
j_gene: TRBJ2-5
d_gene: TRBD1
abundance: once
v_gene: TRBV6-1

CDR3nt: TGTGCCTCCGGGAAGGGGACTAACACCATATATTTT
CDR3aa: CASGKGTNTIYF
j_gene: TRBJ1-3
d_gene: .
abundance: .
v_gene: TRBV6-5

CDR3nt: TGTGCCAGCAGTGAAGCAGGGGGCTCGATTTCACCCCTCCACTTT
CDR3aa: CASSEAGGSISPLHF
j_gene: TRBJ1-6
d_gene: TRBD1
abundance: .
v_gene: TRBV6-1

CDR3nt: TGTGCCAGCAGCTTGCCTACAGGGGTGAAGACCCAGTACTTC
CDR3aa: CASSLPTGVKTQYF
j_gene: TRBJ2-5
d_gene: TRBD1
abundance: .
v_gene: TRBV11-2

CDR3nt: TGCAGCGTTGCCCCCCAGGTTAACTATGGCTACACCTTC
CDR3aa: CSVAPQVNYGYTF
j_gene: TRBJ1-2
d_gene: .
abundance: .
v_gene: TRBV29-1

CDR3nt: TGTGCCAGCAGCTTAGGCCCCCCGGGGGCGAATTCACCCCTCCACTTT
CDR3aa: CASSLGPPGANSPLHF
j_gene: TRBJ1-6
d_gene: .
abundance: few
v_gene: TRBV7-8

CDR3nt: TGTGCCAGCAGCCGTGGTATCCCCTATTCACCCCTCCACTTT
CDR3aa: CASSRGIPYSPLHF
j_gene: TRBJ1-6
d_gene: .
abundance: .
v_gene: TRBV7-2

CDR3nt: TGTGCCAGCAGCTTAGGCATCCCCGAGGGTCCCGGGGAGCTGTTTTTT
CDR3aa: CASSLGIPEGPGELFF
j_gene: TRBJ2-2
d_gene: .
abundance: .
v_gene: TRBV11-3

CDR3nt: TGTGCCAGCAGCTTAGTAGGCCCCAGCCCAGTTGGGGGCTACACCTTC
CDR3aa: CASSLVGPSPVGGYTF
j_gene: TRBJ1-2
d_gene: .
abundance: .
v_gene: TRBV7-9

CDR3nt: TGTGCCAGCAGCCCCTTGTCCCGAACCAGCTCCTACGAGCAGTACTTC
CDR3aa: CASSPLSRTSSYEQYF
j_gene: TRBJ2-7
d_gene: .
abundance: .
v_gene: TRBV11-2

CDR3nt: TGTGCCAGCAGCTTCGGACAGGGAGGAAGGGGGCAGTACTTC
CDR3aa: CASSFGQGGRGQYF
j_gene: TRBJ2-7
d_gene: TRBD1
abundance: .
v_gene: TRBV5-4

CDR3nt: TGTGCCAGCTCCCTAAGGGACACTGAAGCTTTCTTT
CDR3aa: CASSLRDTEAFF
j_gene: TRBJ1-1
d_gene: .
abundance: few
v_gene: TRBV18

CDR3nt: TGTGCCAGTAGTATACTGGCAATGCATGAGCAGTTCTTC
CDR3aa: CASSILAMHEQFF
j_gene: TRBJ2-1
d_gene: .
abundance: .
v_gene: TRBV19

CDR3nt: TGTGCCAGCAGTCCATACTACCATTTGGCAGATACGCAGTATTTT
CDR3aa: CASSPYYHLADTQYF
j_gene: TRBJ2-3
d_gene: .
abundance: .
v_gene: TRBV6-5

CDR3nt: TGTGCCAGCAGCTCCCGACTAGCGGCTAGCACAGATACGCAGTATTTT
CDR3aa: CASSSRLAASTDTQYF
j_gene: TRBJ2-3
d_gene: TRBD2
abundance: .
v_gene: TRBV14

CDR3nt: TGTGCCAGCAGCCGGGTGGCGGAAGAGACCCAGTACTTC
CDR3aa: CASSRVAEETQYF
j_gene: TRBJ2-5
d_gene: .
abundance: .
v_gene: TRBV5-4

CDR3nt: TGTGCCAGCAGCTTAGGTAGTCGGGAAATGGAGTTCGAGCAGTACTTC
CDR3aa: CASSLGSREMEFEQYF
j_gene: TRBJ2-7
d_gene: .
abundance: once
v_gene: TRBV11-3

CDR3nt: TGCAGCGCTGTGACAGGGGCGAACGGGGAGCTGTTTTTT
CDR3aa: CSAVTGANGELFF
j_gene: TRBJ2-2
d_gene: TRBD1
abundance: .
v_gene: TRBV29-1

CDR3nt: TGCGCCAGCAGCCGCACTGCCCAACAGGGGGTAACTGGAAACACCATATATTTT
CDR3aa: CASSRTAQQGVTGNTIYF
j_gene: TRBJ1-3
d_gene: TRBD1
abundance: once
v_gene: TRBV5-1

CDR3nt: TGTGCCTGGAGTGTAGGACCGGGGGCCCGCAATGAGCAGTTCTTC
CDR3aa: CAWSVGPGARNEQFF
j_gene: TRBJ2-1
d_gene: .
abundance: .
v_gene: TRBV30

CDR3nt: TGTGCCAGTAGTCCGCAAGGCCTGGATGGCTACACCTTC
CDR3aa: CASSPQGLDGYTF
j_gene: TRBJ1-2
d_gene: .
abundance: .
v_gene: TRBV19

CDR3nt: TGTGCCAGCAGCCGAACCTGGGAGGGGAGCTACACCTTC
CDR3aa: CASSRTWEGSYTF
j_gene: TRBJ1-2
d_gene: .
abundance: .
v_gene: TRBV5-8

CDR3nt: TGCGCCAGCAGCAGGAGCGGTTTAACAGATACGCAGTATTTT
CDR3aa: CASSRSGLTDTQYF
j_gene: TRBJ2-3
d_gene: .
abundance: .
v_gene: TRBV5-1

CDR3nt: TGTGCCAGCAGCCCAACCAGGGGCTACTCTGGAAACACCATATATTTT
CDR3aa: CASSPTRGYSGNTIYF
j_gene: TRBJ1-3
d_gene: .
abundance: .
v_gene: TRBV13

CDR3nt: TGCAGTGCTAGCCTGAGGGATACGCAGTATTTT
CDR3aa: CSASLRDTQYF
j_gene: TRBJ2-3
d_gene: .
abundance: .
v_gene: TRBV20-1

CDR3nt: TGTGCCAGTAGTGGACGGGGGACGGCAAACGAGCAGTACTTC
CDR3aa: CASSGRGTANEQYF
j_gene: TRBJ2-7
d_gene: .
abundance: once
v_gene: TRBV19